The present TCR beta chain was sequenced within a study of T cell responses to AZD1222 COVID-19 vaccine. As to this clone: Its target is not known.

Germline V gene lookup returns CDR1 SGHAT and CDR2 FQNNGV. Trimming shortened V by 1 base and J by 4 bases, and 8 bases separated the two germline ends. The CDR3 runs 14 residues. Some clones are missing from TCRdb's copy, which holds only in-frame ones; the method was immunoSEQ multiplex PCR. The sample lists roughly 150,000 clones, roughly 87% occurring once. Findings of the study overall: Along spike, vaccine-associated CD4 TCRs were found throughout, with dominance at 160-218 and 743-854. Repertoires were obtained solely post-peak T cell response. Clonal diversity was possibly underestimated, and the donors were mostly white British, with more females. Per reports, nearly half of all spike-specific TCRs target regions that are unmutated in variants.

This chain links TRBV11-2 with TRBJ2-1; D remains ambiguous. Specimen: peripheral blood, collected 28 days after the second AZD1222 dose. The source is an adult who received the AZD1222 COVID-19 vaccine. For the CDR3, the DNA is TGTGCCAGCAGCTTAGGTTCCGGGTACAATGAGCAGTTCTTC. This sequence encodes CASSLGSGYNEQFF.